This TCR beta chain was identified in a study of cytomegalovirus exposure and HLA in healthy donors. The germline V and J ends were trimmed by 6 bases and 5 bases, with 4 bases remaining between them. CDR3 length equals 10 residues. Germline values: CDR1 SNHLY, CDR2 FYNNEI. Use of 60 Vbeta and 13 Jbeta primers characterized the PCR. Profiling relied on immunoSEQ multiplex PCR, and the TCRdb table lists in-frame clones only, not all of them. This table holds under 200,000 clones, around 78% found once. This clone was recorded a few times. The receptor comes from a woman in her twenties or thirties in good health and CMV-seropositive. The sequenced sample consisted of PBMCs. The rearrangement links TRBV2 to TRBJ2-5; D remains unclear. CDR3 amino acids: CASSGETQYF. Here the CDR3 DNA reads TGTGCCAGCAGCGGGGAGACCCAGTACTTC.